The next 25 T cell receptor beta chains were all read from a single sample in a study of T cells in Graves' hyperthyroidism and ophthalmopathy. Amplification yielded TCR beta CDR3 regions, with RNA transcripts as the source. The HTBI primer set served for first-round RT-PCR of the TCR CDR3. TCRdb re-analysed the multiplex PCR reads in MiXCR, keeping a single row per CDR3 protein. The data contain approximately 400,000 distinct CDR3 sequences, 15% to 20% of them singletons. Sample: blood. The origin of the receptors is a man younger than 35 with Graves' ophthalmopathy.

This clonotype was seen many times. The CDR3 bases are TGTGCCAGCAGCCCCGGGTCAGCGGCTTTCTTT. Its protein product is CASSPGSAAFF. V is TRBV12-3 or TRBV12-4 and J is TRBJ1-1; D remains unclear. Trimming pared 6 bases from V and 11 bases from J, leaving 13 bases between. CDR3 length: 11 residues.

The chain uses TRBV5-1 and TRBJ2-6, with a tentative D call TRBD2 (7 bases). Trimming took 0 bases from V and 3 from J, leaving 10 bases between them. The germline V gene encodes CDR1 SGHRS and CDR2 YFSETQ. This CDR3 comprises 16 residues. DNA of the CDR3: TGCGCCAGCAGCTTGGACGGGGGGCATGGGGCCAACGTCCTGACTTTC. Protein sequence: CASSLDGGHGANVLTF.

The rearrangement uses TRBV20-1 and TRBJ1-1, with D perhaps matching TRBD1 (5 bases). The length of the CDR3 is 15 residues. Germline values: CDR1 DFQATT, CDR2 SNEGSKA (reference sequence). The V gene lost 0 bases and the J gene lost 1 base, with 12 bases spanning the gap. CDR3 amino acids: CSARDVRGPNTEAFF. The CDR3, as DNA: TGCAGTGCTAGAGATGTGCGGGGCCCGAACACTGAAGCTTTCTTT.

The CDR3 sequence is CASSHTTGGTEAFF. In nucleotides, the CDR3 is TGCGCCAGCAGCCATACGACAGGGGGAACTGAAGCTTTCTTT. This chain uses TRBV4-1 with TRBJ1-1; 9 nucleotides match TRBD1. This CDR3 comprises 14 residues. Looked up from germline, CDR1 is MGHRA and CDR2 is YSYEKL. Trimming took 3 bases from V and 5 from J; bases not matched to a gene: 4.

This clonotype appeared a few times. The rearrangement joins TRBV15 to TRBJ2-3; unclear D gene. Germline V lookup: CDR1 LNHNV, CDR2 YYDKDF (reference sequence). The CDR3 is made up of 16 amino acids. Trimming removed 3 bases from V and 0 bases from J, with 13 bases in between. The CDR3 protein is CATSSLHSASTDTQYF. DNA of the CDR3: TGTGCCACCAGCAGCCTCCACAGCGCTAGCACAGATACGCAGTATTTT.

The genes are TRBV9 and TRBJ2-7; 7 bases are a match to TRBD1. Germline-derived CDR1 and CDR2 are SGDLS and YYNGEE. The CDR3 covers 14 residues. Trimming took 3 bases from V and 3 from J; bases not matched to a gene: 6. The CDR3 sequence is CASSDRDSDYEQYF. CDR3 nucleotides: TGTGCCAGCAGCGACCGGGACAGCGACTACGAGCAGTACTTC.

V and J are TRBV20-1 and TRBJ2-7; D is uncertain. The V gene's germline CDR1 is DFQATT and CDR2 SNEGSKA (reference sequence). CDR3 length: 12 residues. V lost 5 bases and J lost 3, with 11 bases in between. CDR3 coding DNA: TGCAGTGCTCCCCTCGTGGGCTACGAGCAGTACTTC. Translated: CSAPLVGYEQYF.

This clonotype was seen repeatedly, ten times or more. This chain links TRBV20-1 with TRBJ1-2; 8 nucleotides align to TRBD1. The CDR3 runs 12 residues. The junction had 5 bases not matched to a gene; V was cut back by 5 bases and J by 6 bases. The germline CDR1 and CDR2 sequences are DFQATT and SNEGSKA (reference sequence). The chain's CDR3 is CSAADRADGYTF. In DNA form, the CDR3 reads TGCAGTGCTGCGGACAGGGCGGATGGCTACACCTTC.

This clonotype was detected many times. V is TRBV5-1 and J is TRBJ1-1, with TRBD1 matching 8 bases. Germline assignment: CDR1 SGHRS and CDR2 YFSETQ. CDR3 length equals 13 residues. With V trimmed by 4 bases and J by 7 bases, 6 bases remained unmatched. The CDR3 nucleotides are TGCGCCAGCAGCCCCGGGACAGGCTTTGAAGCTTTCTTT. This gives the protein CASSPGTGFEAFF.

This clonotype was observed many times. The chain links TRBV3-1 to TRBJ1-1; no reliable D call. Germline assignment: CDR1 LGHDT and CDR2 YNNKEL (reference sequence). The V end lost 0 bases, the J end lost 2 bases, and 10 bases lay between the germline ends. The CDR3 extends over 15 amino acids. CDR3 DNA: TGTGCCAGCAGCCAAGAAGGCCAGTTTAACACTGAAGCTTTCTTT. Translation gives CASSQEGQFNTEAFF. The whole variable domain, filled in from reference TRBV3-1 and TRBJ1-1, reads DTAVSQTPKYLVTQMGNDKSIKCEQNLGHDTMYWYKQDSKKFLKIMFSYNNKELIINETVPNRFSPKSPDKAHLNLHINSLELGDSAVYFCASSQEGQFNTEAFFGQGTRLTVV.

The V gene is TRBV3-1, the J gene TRBJ2-7; unclear D gene. V dropped 0 bases and J dropped 2 bases, with 11 bases sitting between them. The CDR3 consists of 15 residues. Germline V gene sequence: CDR1 LGHDT, CDR2 YNNKEL (reference sequence). The CDR3 region has the DNA TGTGCCAGCAGCCAAGATCCTGGGCGGACCTACGAGCAGTACTTC. Protein sequence: CASSQDPGRTYEQYF.

This chain joins TRBV18 and TRBJ1-1; D may be TRBD1 (6 bases). Germline CDR1 is KGHSH and CDR2 is LQKENI. V was trimmed by 4 bases and J by 0 bases, leaving 9 bases between them. The length of the CDR3 is 14 residues. CDR3 amino acids: CASSQQGLNTEAFF. CDR3 nucleotide sequence: TGTGCCAGCTCACAACAGGGATTGAACACTGAAGCTTTCTTT.

The rearrangement links TRBV20-1 to TRBJ2-2; the D is unclear. V was cut by 0 bases and J by 1 base, with 6 bases left in between. The CDR3 is made up of 14 amino acids. The germline V gene has CDR1 DFQATT and CDR2 SNEGSKA (reference sequence). For the CDR3, the DNA is TGCAGTGCTAGAGATCAAAGGAACACCGGGGAGCTGTTTTTT. Amino acid sequence: CSARDQRNTGELFF.

At least ten counts were recorded for this clonotype. This chain connects TRBV12-3 or TRBV12-4 to TRBJ2-3, with D possibly TRBD2 on 5 matching bases. V gave up 6 bases and J gave up 5 bases, with 15 bases separating them. The CDR3 runs to 14 residues. The CDR3, as DNA: TGTGCCAGCAGCGCGGGCGGGTTACGAGATACGCAGTATTTT. Its translation is CASSAGGLRDTQYF.

This clonotype was found once. This sequence joins TRBV11-2 and TRBJ2-3; D possibly corresponds to TRBD1 (5 bases). The CDR3 covers 16 residues. V lost 0 bases and J 2 bases, leaving 12 bases between the germline ends. CDR1 and CDR2 (germline): SGHAT, FQNNGV. The chain's CDR3 is CASSLDRVGNTDTQYF. CDR3 DNA sequence: TGTGCCAGCAGCTTAGACAGGGTGGGGAACACAGATACGCAGTATTTT.

This clonotype was recorded at least ten times. This chain uses TRBV5-1 with TRBJ1-4, with no clear D. The V gene lost 2 bases and the J gene lost 0 bases, with 8 bases spanning the gap. The CDR3 is 15 amino acids. Germline values: CDR1 SGHRS, CDR2 YFSETQ. Here the CDR3 reads CASSFQPATNEKLFF. The CDR3 DNA is TGCGCCAGCAGCTTCCAGCCGGCAACTAATGAAAAACTGTTTTTT. The full variable domain, its missing parts supplied by reference TRBV5-1 and TRBJ1-4, is KAGVTQTPRYLIKTRGQQVTLSCSPISGHRSVSWYQQTPGQGLQFLFEYFSETQRNKGNFPGRFSGRQFSNSRSEMNVSTLELGDSALYLCASSFQPATNEKLFFGSGTQLSVL.

This clonotype was seen a handful of times. J is TRBJ1-2 and V is TRBV10-3; D not certain. V lost 4 bases and J lost 5, with 8 bases in between. CDR1 is ENHRY and CDR2 is SYGVKD in the germline V gene. There are 12 residues in the CDR3. The CDR3 spells CAISGAKYGYTF. Written as DNA, the CDR3 is TGTGCCATCAGTGGGGCGAAGTATGGCTACACCTTC.

This clonotype appeared many times. Here the CDR3 reads CASQGRWEQYF. The DNA of the CDR3 is TGTGCCAGCCAAGGACGATGGGAGCAGTACTTC. The chain uses TRBV12-3 or TRBV12-4 and TRBJ2-7; D gene unclear. The CDR3 consists of 11 residues. Trimming removed 8 bases from V and 7 bases from J, with 12 bases in between.

This clonotype has ten or more counts. V is TRBV2 and J is TRBJ1-2, with a weak D call TRBD1 (6 bases). There are 13 residues in the CDR3. The V gene lost 7 bases and the J gene lost 4 bases, with 13 bases spanning the gap. CDR1 SNHLY and CDR2 FYNNEI come from the germline V gene. This CDR3 reads CASTMGRGYGYTF. DNA for the CDR3: TGTGCCAGCACCATGGGCAGGGGCTATGGCTACACCTTC.

This clonotype was recorded many times. The rearrangement links TRBV2 to TRBJ1-5; tentatively, D is TRBD1 (5 bases). CDR1 SNHLY and CDR2 FYNNEI come from the germline V gene. Trimming shortened V by 4 bases and J by 3 bases, and 7 bases separated the two germline ends. The CDR3 contains 13 residues. CDR3 nucleotides: TGTGCCAGCAGTGGACAGTTCAATCAGCCCCAGCATTTT. This gives the protein CASSGQFNQPQHF.

The chain employs TRBV5-6 and TRBJ2-1; no clear D. The V end was cut by 5 bases, the J end by 5 bases, with 11 bases between. Germline CDR1 is SGHDT and CDR2 is YYEEEE. This CDR3 comprises 13 residues. The CDR3 DNA reads TGTGCCAGCAGAGGAAGACCCAACAATGAGCAGTTCTTC. It translates to CASRGRPNNEQFF.

The sample holds many counts of this clonotype. The chain links TRBV20-1 to TRBJ1-1, with D tentatively TRBD1 (5 bases). The CDR3 has 12 residues. V was clipped by 3 bases and J by 4 bases, with 9 bases between them. The germline gives CDR1 DFQATT, CDR2 SNEGSKA (reference sequence). The CDR3 region is CSASQGVTEAFF. The CDR3 nucleotides read TGCAGTGCTAGCCAGGGAGTCACTGAAGCTTTCTTT.

This clonotype has a count of ten or more. J is TRBJ1-2 and V is TRBV3-1, with D perhaps TRBD1 (6 bases). V lost 4 bases and J 8 bases, leaving 23 bases between the germline ends. The CDR3 spans 16 residues. Germline V gene sequence: CDR1 LGHDT, CDR2 YNNKEL (reference sequence). The DNA for the CDR3 is TGTGCCAGCAGCCCGCAAGGGCAGGGGCGCTTGAGGGGCTACACCTTC. Its translation: CASSPQGQGRLRGYTF.

This clonotype was observed many times. This chain links TRBV18 with TRBJ2-3; 8 bases are shared with TRBD1. The CDR3 consists of 15 residues. The germline CDR1 and CDR2 sequences are KGHSH and LQKENI. Trimming removed 5 bases from V and 3 bases from J; junction bases left unmatched: 7. The chain's CDR3 is CASSGEDRATDTQYF. For the CDR3, the DNA is TGTGCCAGCTCAGGAGAGGACAGGGCAACAGATACGCAGTATTTT.

This clonotype was recorded at least ten times. The chain recombines TRBV2 with TRBJ2-7; D possibly matches TRBD1 or TRBD2 (6 bases each). V lost 6 bases, J lost 3 bases, and 12 bases lay in between. The CDR3 loop spans 13 amino acids. CDR1 is SNHLY, CDR2 FYNNEI, per germline. CDR3 in amino acids: CASRTGAFYEQYF. Written as DNA, the CDR3 is TGTGCCAGCAGGACGGGGGCCTTCTACGAGCAGTACTTC.